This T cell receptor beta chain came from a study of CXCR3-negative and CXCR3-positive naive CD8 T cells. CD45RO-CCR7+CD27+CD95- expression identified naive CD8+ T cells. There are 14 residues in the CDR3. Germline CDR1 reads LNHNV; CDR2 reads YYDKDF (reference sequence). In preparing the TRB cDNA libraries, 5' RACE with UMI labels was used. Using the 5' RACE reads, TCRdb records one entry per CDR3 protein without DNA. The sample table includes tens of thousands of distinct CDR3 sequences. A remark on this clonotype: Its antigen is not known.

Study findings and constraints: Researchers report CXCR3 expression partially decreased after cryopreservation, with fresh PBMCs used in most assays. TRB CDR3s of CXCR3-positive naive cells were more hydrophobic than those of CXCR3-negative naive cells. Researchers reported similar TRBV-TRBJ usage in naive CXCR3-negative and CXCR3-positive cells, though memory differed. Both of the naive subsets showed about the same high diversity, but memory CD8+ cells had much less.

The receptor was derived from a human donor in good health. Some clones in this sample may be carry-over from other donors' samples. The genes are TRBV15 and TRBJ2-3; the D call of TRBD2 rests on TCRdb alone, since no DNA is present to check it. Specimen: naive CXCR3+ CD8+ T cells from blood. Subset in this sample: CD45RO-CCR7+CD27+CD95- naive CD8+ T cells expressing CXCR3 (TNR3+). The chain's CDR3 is CATDSGGRTDTQYF. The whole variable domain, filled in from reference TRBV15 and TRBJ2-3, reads DAMVIQNPRYQVTQFGKPVTLSCSQTLNHNVMYWYQQKSSQAPKLLFHYYDKDFNNEADTPDNFQSRRPNTSFCFLDIRSPGLGDTAMYLCATDSGGRTDTQYFGPGTRLTVL.